The clone carrying this T cell receptor beta chain was seen a handful of times. What it binds is not known. This sample was taken from a study of cytomegalovirus exposure and HLA in healthy donors. Study-wide points: Immune exposure information comprised only CMV serostatus.

13 Jbeta primers and 60 Vbeta primers were used for the PCR. Repertoires were generated with immunoSEQ multiplex PCR, while TCRdb's copy carries only in-frame clones and drops some. The sample has about 62,000 clones; about four fifths are singletons. The sample was PBMCs. This sequence originates from a woman younger than 45 in good health and CMV-seronegative.

This CDR3 reads CASSFAGSDSPLHF. CDR3 coding DNA: TGCGCCAGCAGCTTTGCGGGGTCAGATTCACCCCTCCACTTT. V usage is TRBV5-1 and J usage is TRBJ1-6; D remains unclear. The V gene's germline CDR1 is SGHRS and CDR2 YFSETQ. V lost 2 bases, J lost 8 bases, and 11 bases lay in between. CDR3 size: 14 residues.